This T cell receptor beta chain was identified in a study of blood T cell repertoires in COVID-19. Study at large: The study drew acute and convalescent COVID-19 samples from the United States, Italy and Spain. The analysed material was cDNA or gDNA that came from T cells, B-cell-depleted T cells, or PBMCs.

Losses at the gene ends were 5 bases for V and 3 bases for J; bases not matched to a gene: 4. Per the germline V gene, CDR1 is MDHEN and CDR2 is SYDVKM. The CDR3 sequence is 15 residues long. Sequenced by immunoSEQ multiplex PCR; TCRdb stores in-frame clones only, minus some. The sample includes about 300,000 clones, about 88% of them seen just once. The sample taken for sequencing was peripheral blood. The V and J genes are TRBV28 and TRBJ2-2, with 9 bases that match TRBD1. The TCR sequence derives from an older man with acute or convalescent COVID-19. The CDR3 DNA is TGTGCCAGCAGTCGCCGGGACAGGGACACCGGGGAGCTGTTTTTT. Its protein product is CASSRRDRDTGELFF.